This TCR beta chain was identified in a study of vaccination effects on CD4 cells after COVID-19. Sequenced by immunoSEQ multiplex PCR; TCRdb stores in-frame clones only, minus some. The sample holds around 25,000 clones, 60% to 80% seen once. In the ViraFEST assay, antigen-specific CD4+ clonotypes were identified by expansion after peptide-pool stimulation. When less than 11 days of culture had elapsed, CD4+ T cells were isolated. Convalescent patients had PCR-confirmed SARS-CoV-2 infection between March and December 2020. For this clone: The target antigen is unknown.

CDR1 and CDR2 (germline): SNHLY, FYNNEI. The CDR3 covers 13 residues. V was clipped by 4 bases and J by 2 bases, with 8 bases between them. The chain is built from TRBV2 and TRBJ1-2; D is undetermined. The receptor was derived from a human donor who had a prior SARS-CoV-2 infection. The sequenced sample was CD4+ T cells from PBMCs cultured with HCoV-NL63 spike peptides, obtained before COVID-19 vaccination. CDR3 sequence (DNA): TGTGCCAGCAGTGTGATACCAAACTATGGCTACACCTTC. Encoded protein: CASSVIPNYGYTF.